The 3 T cell receptor beta chains reported below all come from one sample, sequenced in a study of CD8+CD57+ T cells in acquired aplastic anemia. Patients sequenced had flow cytometry evidence of CD8+CD57+ cell expansion. Genomic DNA, serving as template, underwent TCR beta VDJ and CDR3 profiling. Using its own MiXCR run on the reads, TCRdb lists one record per CDR3 protein. The table includes some 140,000 distinct CDR3 sequences, 40% to 65% detected once. The sample comprised sorted CD4+, CD8+, or CD8+CD57+ T cells (not recorded which) from PBMCs. Receptor source: a human donor with aplastic anemia.

The chain uses TRBV9 and TRBJ1-6; 10 positions match TRBD1. This CDR3 spans 15 amino acids. Germline lookup yields CDR1 SGDLS and CDR2 YYNGEE. V was pared by 3 bases and J by 14 bases, with 11 bases of the junction left unmatched. CDR3: CASSDGTGERVALHF. The DNA for the CDR3 is TGTGCCAGCAGCGATGGGACAGGGGAGCGAGTGGCCCTCCACTTT.

This rearrangement joins TRBV7-2 to TRBJ1-2; 7 positions match TRBD1. CDR3 length equals 14 residues. The V segment lost 4 bases and the J segment 6 bases; nucleotides outside the gene matches: 8. Germline CDR1 SGHTA, CDR2 FQGNSA. The CDR3 DNA follows: TGTGCCAGCAGCTCAGGGACAGTCTATAATGGCTACACCTTC. Translated, it gives CASSSGTVYNGYTF.

This clonotype was counted many times. The chain is built from TRBV19 and TRBJ1-2; TRBD1 is a possible D gene (5 bases). Germline CDR1 reads LNHDA; CDR2 reads SQIVND (reference sequence). V gave up 5 bases and J gave up 4 bases, with 14 bases separating them. CDR3 length: 14 amino acids. In DNA form, the CDR3 reads TGTGCCAGTAGTCCTGGACAAGCACTCTATGGCTACACCTTC. Translated, it gives CASSPGQALYGYTF. Full variable domain (missing parts from reference TRBV19 and TRBJ1-2): DGGITQSPKYLFRKEGQNVTLSCEQNLNHDAMYWYRQDPGQGLRLIYYSQIVNDFQKGDIAEGYSVSREKKESFPLTVTSAQKNPTAFYLCASSPGQALYGYTFGSGTRLTVV.